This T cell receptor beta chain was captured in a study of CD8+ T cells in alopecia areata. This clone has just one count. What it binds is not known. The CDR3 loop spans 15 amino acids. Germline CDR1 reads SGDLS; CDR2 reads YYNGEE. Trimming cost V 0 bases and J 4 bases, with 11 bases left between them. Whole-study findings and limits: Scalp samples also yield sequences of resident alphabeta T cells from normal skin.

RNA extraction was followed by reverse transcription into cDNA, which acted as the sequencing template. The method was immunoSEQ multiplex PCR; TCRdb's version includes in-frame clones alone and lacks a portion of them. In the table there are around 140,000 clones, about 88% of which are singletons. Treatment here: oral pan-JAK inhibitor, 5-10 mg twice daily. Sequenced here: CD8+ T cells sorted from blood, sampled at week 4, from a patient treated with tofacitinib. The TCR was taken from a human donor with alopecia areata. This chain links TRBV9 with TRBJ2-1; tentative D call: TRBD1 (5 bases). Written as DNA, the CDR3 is TGTGCCAGCAGCGTAGCTACGACAGCTTACAATGAGCAGTTCTTC. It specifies CASSVATTAYNEQFF.